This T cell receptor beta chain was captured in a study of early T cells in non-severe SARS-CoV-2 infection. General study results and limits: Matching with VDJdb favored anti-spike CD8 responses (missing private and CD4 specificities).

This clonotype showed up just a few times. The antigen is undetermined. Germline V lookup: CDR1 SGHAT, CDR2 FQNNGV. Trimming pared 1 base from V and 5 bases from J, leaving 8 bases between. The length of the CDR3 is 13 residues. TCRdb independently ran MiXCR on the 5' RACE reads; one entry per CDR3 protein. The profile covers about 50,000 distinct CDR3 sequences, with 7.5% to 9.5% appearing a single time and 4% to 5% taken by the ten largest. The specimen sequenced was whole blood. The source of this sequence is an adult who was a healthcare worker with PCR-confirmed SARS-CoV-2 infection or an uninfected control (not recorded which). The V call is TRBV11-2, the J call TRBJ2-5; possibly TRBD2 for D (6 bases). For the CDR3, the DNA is TGTGCCAGCAGCTTAGGGACTACGGAGACCCAGTACTTC. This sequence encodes CASSLGTTETQYF.